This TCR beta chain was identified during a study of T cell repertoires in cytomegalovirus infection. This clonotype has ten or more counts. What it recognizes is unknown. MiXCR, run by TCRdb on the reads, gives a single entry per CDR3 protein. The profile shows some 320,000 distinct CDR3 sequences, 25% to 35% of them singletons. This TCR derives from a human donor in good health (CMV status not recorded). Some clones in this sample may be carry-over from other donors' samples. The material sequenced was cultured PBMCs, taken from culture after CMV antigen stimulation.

This CDR3 reads CASSLVGPTDTQYF. Written as DNA, the CDR3 is TGTGCCAGCAGCTTAGTTGGGCCCACAGATACGCAGTATTTT. The genes are TRBV7-2 and TRBJ2-3; D is uncertain. The V end was cut by 1 base, the J end by 2 bases, with 7 bases between. This CDR3 is 14 amino acids long. Germline CDR1 is SGHTA and CDR2 is FQGNSA.